The clone carrying this T cell receptor beta chain was found many times. Its antigen is as yet unknown. This sample was included in a study of naive and memory T cell subsets. Germline V gives CDR1 DFQATT, CDR2 SNEGSKA (reference sequence). The CDR3 runs 14 residues. With 3 bases removed from V and 0 bases from J, the gap between germline ends came to 12 bases. Study-wide findings and caveats: Clonotypes are single alpha or beta chains, not paired receptors. Naive repertoires, especially CD8, held a few larger clonotypes, possibly memory cells re-expressing CD45RA. Naive and memory repertoire findings lacked a ground truth for validation.

CD8 T cells were positively selected from what remained after CD4 positive selection. Two oligonucleotides, mixed equimolar, formed the beta constant-region primer covering TRBC1 and TRBC2. Four rounds of PCR amplified the ligated cDNA using nested alpha and beta constant-region primers plus SP2. TCRdb redid the calling of the UMI-ligation and nested PCR reads with MiXCR, one entry per CDR3 protein. The profile shows around 140,000 distinct CDR3 sequences, about 20% of them singletons. Source material: naive CD4+ T cells from blood. The rearrangement links TRBV20-1 to TRBJ2-7; perhaps D is TRBD1 or TRBD2 (5 bases each). This TCR derives from a human donor in good health. The CDR3 nucleotides read TGCAGTGCTAGCGGGGCGTCGAGCTCCTACGAGCAGTACTTC. It specifies CSASGASSSYEQYF.